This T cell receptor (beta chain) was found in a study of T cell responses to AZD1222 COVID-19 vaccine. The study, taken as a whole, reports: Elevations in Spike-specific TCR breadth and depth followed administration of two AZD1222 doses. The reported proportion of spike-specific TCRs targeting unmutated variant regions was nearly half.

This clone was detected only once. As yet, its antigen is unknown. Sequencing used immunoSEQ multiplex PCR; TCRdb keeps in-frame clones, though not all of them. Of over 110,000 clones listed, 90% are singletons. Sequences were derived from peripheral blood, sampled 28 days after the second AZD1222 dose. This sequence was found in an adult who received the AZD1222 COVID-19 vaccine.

CDR3 protein: CSASYTSSGNTIYF. In nucleotides, the CDR3 is TGCAGTGCTAGTTACACTAGCTCTGGAAACACCATATATTTT. The chain employs TRBV20-1 and TRBJ1-3; D is undetermined. The germline V and J ends were trimmed by 3 bases and 0 bases, with 9 bases remaining between them. Germline CDR1 is DFQATT and CDR2 is SNEGSKA (reference sequence). The CDR3 is made up of 14 amino acids.